Listed here are 22 T cell receptor beta chains from one sample, sequenced in a study of blood T cell repertoires in COVID-19. Here immunoSEQ multiplex PCR was the method, and the copy in TCRdb shows in-frame clones only, minus some. Of under 150,000 clones listed, 85% are singletons. The specimen was peripheral blood. These TCRs come from a human donor in a cohort sampled during active COVID-19.

The chain uses TRBV19 and TRBJ1-6, with a tentative D call TRBD1 (5 bases). Germline V gives CDR1 LNHDA, CDR2 SQIVND (reference sequence). The V gene lost 5 bases and the J gene lost 1 base, with 21 bases spanning the gap. The CDR3 is made up of 19 amino acids. Here the CDR3 DNA reads TGTGCCAGTAGTCCCTGGCCGCTTAGGGGCGCTTCCTATAATTCACCCCTCCACTTT. It yields the protein CASSPWPLRGASYNSPLHF.

The CDR3 coding sequence is TGTGCCAGCAAGGCGGAAACCCTCTTATCTGGGGCCAACGTCCTGACTTTC. Translated: CASKAETLLSGANVLTF. The chain combines TRBV2 with TRBJ2-6, with D unresolved. This CDR3 has 17 residues. Per germline, CDR1 SNHLY and CDR2 FYNNEI. V lost 7 bases and J lost 1, with 17 bases in between. Based on the CDR3 plus reference TRBV2 and TRBJ2-6, the full variable domain is EPEVTQTPSHQVTQMGQEVILRCVPISNHLYFYWYRQILGQKVEFLVSFYNNEISEKSEIFDDQFSVERPDGSNFTLKIRSTKLEDSAMYFCASKAETLLSGANVLTFGAGSRLTVL.

The chain's CDR3 is CSVEGQRGLNEQFF. In DNA form, the CDR3 reads TGCAGCGTTGAAGGACAAAGGGGCCTCAATGAGCAGTTCTTC. This sequence joins TRBV29-1 and TRBJ2-1; maybe TRBD1 (5 bases). CDR3 size: 14 residues. V shed 1 base and J shed 6 bases, with 13 bases lying between them. The germline CDR1 and CDR2 sequences are SQVTM and ANQGSEA.

The DNA of the CDR3 is TGTGCCAGCAGTGACGACGGGGGGGCCCCAGATACGCAGTATTTT. Its protein product is CASSDDGGAPDTQYF. V usage is TRBV6-4 and J usage is TRBJ2-3; 8 nucleotides match TRBD2. Germline lookup yields CDR1 MRHNA and CDR2 SNTAGT. V gave up 2 bases and J gave up 4 bases; unmatched junction bases: 5. The CDR3 runs to 15 residues.

J is TRBJ2-4 and V is TRBV6-6; 8 bases line up with TRBD2. Looked up from germline, CDR1 is MNHNY and CDR2 is SVGAGI (reference sequence). Trimming removed 5 bases from V and 6 bases from J; junction bases left unmatched: 9. The CDR3 runs 15 residues. The CDR3 region has the DNA TGTGCCAGCAGTCGATCCGGGGGGGGTGGAAACATTCAGTACTTC. This translates into CASSRSGGGGNIQYF.

The V and J genes are TRBV19 and TRBJ1-2, with D maybe TRBD1 (5 bases). CDR1 and CDR2 from the germline V gene are LNHDA and SQIVND (reference sequence). V dropped 7 bases and J dropped 1 base, with 13 bases sitting between them. This CDR3 is 14 amino acids long. In DNA form, the CDR3 reads TGTGCCAGTACCGTGGCGGGGGGTAACTATGGCTACACCTTC. It codes for CASTVAGGNYGYTF.

The V gene is TRBV7-9, the J gene TRBJ2-7; D call uncertain. Germline CDR1 reads SEHNR; CDR2 reads FQNEAQ (reference sequence). V lost 5 bases, J lost 4 bases, and 9 bases lay in between. The length of the CDR3 is 12 residues. CDR3 sequence reads: CASSTLSYEQYF. The CDR3 DNA is TGTGCCAGCAGCACCCTCAGTTACGAGCAGTACTTC.

This chain uses TRBV5-4 with TRBJ1-4, with D possibly TRBD1 on 5 matching bases. V lost 0 bases and J 7 bases, leaving 10 bases between the germline ends. The germline gives CDR1 SGHNT, CDR2 YYREEE (reference sequence). This CDR3 is built from 14 residues. Here the CDR3 reads CASSLGAGGEKLFF. The CDR3 DNA follows: TGTGCCAGCAGCTTGGGTGCGGGGGGTGAAAAACTGTTTTTT.

The chain combines TRBV9 with TRBJ1-6; 10 bases are shared with TRBD1. Germline V gene lookup returns CDR1 SGDLS and CDR2 YYNGEE. The CDR3 is made up of 15 amino acids. V trimming: 3 bases; J trimming: 10 bases; junction bases outside the gene matches: 7. CDR3 residues: CASSAPGQGWSPLHF. CDR3 bases: TGTGCCAGCAGCGCGCCGGGACAGGGGTGGTCACCCCTCCACTTT. The entire variable domain, with the rest obtained from reference TRBV9 and TRBJ1-6, is as follows: DSGVTQTPKHLITATGQRVTLRCSPRSGDLSVYWYQQSLDQGLQFLIQYYNGEERAKGNILERFSAQQFPDLHSELNLSSLELGDSALYFCASSAPGQGWSPLHFGNGTRLTVT.

CDR3 region: CASSKAAGETYEQYF. CDR3 in DNA: TGTGCCAGTAGTAAAGCAGCGGGGGAGACCTACGAGCAGTACTTC. The chain combines TRBV19 with TRBJ2-7; 8 nucleotides agree with TRBD2. V trimming: 4 bases; J trimming: 2 bases; junction bases outside the gene matches: 7. This CDR3 has 15 amino acids. Germline CDR1 and CDR2: LNHDA and SQIVND (reference sequence).

The chain carries TRBV4-2 and TRBJ1-1; D is ambiguous. This CDR3 has 16 amino acids. Germline V gene data show CDR1 as LGHNA and CDR2 as YNFKEQ. The V end lost 0 bases, the J end lost 6 bases, and 17 bases lay between the germline ends. The CDR3 here is CASSQERRSRFAEAFF. The CDR3 DNA is TGTGCCAGCAGCCAAGAGCGTCGATCCCGGTTCGCTGAAGCTTTCTTT.

Only one count was recorded for this clone. The chain joins TRBV19 to TRBJ2-1; TRBD1 agrees at 8 bases. V trimming: 4 bases; J trimming: 9 bases; junction bases outside the gene matches: 8. This CDR3 has 14 amino acids. CDR1 is LNHDA, CDR2 SQIVND, per germline (reference sequence). The CDR3 sequence: CASSTTTGVGEQFF. The CDR3 DNA reads as TGTGCCAGTAGTACAACGACAGGGGTCGGTGAGCAGTTCTTC. The full variable domain, its missing parts supplied by reference TRBV19 and TRBJ2-1, is DGGITQSPKYLFRKEGQNVTLSCEQNLNHDAMYWYRQDPGQGLRLIYYSQIVNDFQKGDIAEGYSVSREKKESFPLTVTSAQKNPTAFYLCASSTTTGVGEQFFGPGTRLTVL.

This chain uses TRBV2 with TRBJ1-2, with 9 positions matching TRBD1. Trimming at V came to 11 bases and at J to 4 bases, leaving 2 bases not matched to a gene. Germline V gives CDR1 SNHLY, CDR2 FYNNEI. There are 11 residues in the CDR3. CDR3 sequence reads: CADRGTYGYTF. CDR3 in DNA: TGTGCCGACAGGGGGACCTATGGCTACACCTTC.

V usage is TRBV6-5 and J usage is TRBJ2-3, with D perhaps TRBD2 (5 bases). Deletions cut 0 bases from V and 6 bases from J, with 10 bases between. The CDR3 sequence is 14 residues long. Germline V lookup: CDR1 MNHEY, CDR2 SVGAGI. The CDR3 DNA is TGTGCCAGCAGTTACTCTCTAGCCTCGGATACGCAGTATTTT. It codes for CASSYSLASDTQYF.

V usage is TRBV5-1 and J usage is TRBJ1-2; 10 bases align to TRBD1. In germline, CDR1 is SGHRS, CDR2 YFSETQ. V gave up 3 bases and J gave up 6 bases; unmatched junction bases: 8. The CDR3 has 15 residues. The CDR3 spells CASSSTGQGGNGYTF. The CDR3 region has the DNA TGCGCCAGCAGCTCCACTGGACAGGGGGGGAATGGCTACACCTTC.

J is TRBJ1-1 and V is TRBV19, with 12 nucleotides matching TRBD1. V was pared by 6 bases and J by 0 bases, with 8 bases of the junction left unmatched. The CDR3 totals 17 residues. The germline V gene has CDR1 LNHDA and CDR2 SQIVND (reference sequence). CDR3 DNA: TGTGCCAGTAGAACCGGGACAGGGGGCTGGATGAACACTGAAGCTTTCTTT. Its translation is CASRTGTGGWMNTEAFF.

The chain joins TRBV18 to TRBJ2-7, with D unclear. This CDR3 spans 14 amino acids. Trimming left V 3 bases short and J 0 bases short, with 9 bases between. The germline CDR1 and CDR2 sequences are KGHSH and LQKENI. The CDR3 bases are TGTGCCAGCTCACCTTCCCAGGCCTCCTACGAGCAGTACTTC. This encodes CASSPSQASYEQYF.

The rearrangement joins TRBV20-1 to TRBJ1-5; tentatively, D is TRBD1 (6 bases). CDR1 is DFQATT, CDR2 SNEGSKA, per germline (reference sequence). The V and J ends lost 3 bases and 3 bases respectively, with 9 bases between them. The CDR3 runs 13 residues. This CDR3 is CSASSGANQPQHF. As DNA, the CDR3 is TGCAGTGCTAGTTCAGGGGCCAATCAGCCCCAGCATTTT.

The chain carries TRBV30 and TRBJ2-2, with D unresolved. CDR3 length: 13 residues. Trimming stripped 1 base from V and 5 bases from J, with 8 bases between. Germline V CDR1 and CDR2: GTSNPN, SVGIG (reference sequence). CDR3 sequence: CAWSGSGTGELFF. The CDR3 DNA is TGTGCCTGGAGTGGATCAGGTACCGGGGAGCTGTTTTTT.

This chain connects TRBV6-5 to TRBJ1-4, with a weak D call TRBD1 (5 bases). The CDR3 totals 13 residues. Germline V gene sequence: CDR1 MNHEY, CDR2 SVGAGI. V lost 7 bases to trimming and J lost 4 bases, with 10 bases between them. Here the CDR3 reads CASTGRGNEKLFF. CDR3 sequence (DNA): TGTGCCAGCACAGGGAGGGGTAATGAAAAACTGTTTTTT.

This clone was detected once. The rearrangement uses TRBV19 and TRBJ1-5; D gene ambiguous. Germline V gene sequence: CDR1 LNHDA, CDR2 SQIVND (reference sequence). The CDR3 covers 14 residues. V lost 4 bases, J lost 5 bases, and 12 bases lay in between. This chain's CDR3 is CASSTTTGDQPQHF. DNA of the CDR3: TGTGCCAGTAGTACCACGACCGGAGATCAGCCCCAGCATTTT.

V and J are TRBV2 and TRBJ1-5, with 7 bases fitting TRBD1. CDR3 length: 18 amino acids. Looked up from germline, CDR1 is SNHLY and CDR2 is FYNNEI. Trimming removed 5 bases from V and 0 bases from J; junction bases left unmatched: 13. CDR3 region: CASSNNVPGQYSNQPQHF. As DNA, the CDR3 is TGTGCCAGCAGTAACAATGTCCCGGGACAGTATAGCAATCAGCCCCAGCATTTT.